The 7 T cell receptor beta chains given below trace back to one sample, sequenced in a study of shared clonotypes between healthy human individuals. Measured with immunoSEQ multiplex PCR; TCRdb has only the in-frame clones, and not every one. The profile shows about 770,000 clones, around 77% of them singletons. The source material was memory CD4+ T cells sorted from blood. Sample subset: CD45RA-negative fraction. Receptors originate from a woman aged 25 to 39 in good health.

The chain is built from TRBV11-2 and TRBJ1-5; D uncertain. This CDR3 has 13 amino acids. Germline CDR1 SGHAT, CDR2 FQNNGV. V gave up 1 base and J gave up 7 bases, with 8 bases separating them. CDR3 sequence: CASSLGPHQPQHF. In DNA, the CDR3 is TGTGCCAGCAGCTTAGGACCCCACCAGCCCCAGCATTTT.

CDR3 protein: CASSLQGVNTEAFF. The CDR3 DNA follows: TGTGCCAGCAGTTTACAGGGAGTGAACACTGAAGCTTTCTTT. The chain uses TRBV5-6 and TRBJ1-1; the D gene is possibly TRBD1 (6 bases). Germline assignment: CDR1 SGHDT and CDR2 YYEEEE. V dropped 5 bases and J dropped 0 bases, with 11 bases sitting between them. This CDR3 is 14 amino acids long.

The V gene is TRBV27, the J gene TRBJ2-1; a possible D gene is TRBD2 (5 bases). The CDR3 covers 14 residues. Trimming left V 5 bases short and J 1 base short, with 9 bases between. Germline-derived CDR1 and CDR2 are MNHEY and SMNVEV (reference sequence). CDR3 region: CASSRRGSYNEQFF. Written as DNA, the CDR3 is TGTGCCAGCAGTCGGCGAGGGTCCTACAATGAGCAGTTCTTC.

Comments on this clone: One end of the junction does not line up with germline, which may come from a read error. The chain combines TRBV15 with TRBJ1-5, with a tentative D call TRBD1 (5 bases). The germline V gene has CDR1 LNHNV and CDR2 YYDKDF (reference sequence). This CDR3 is built from 17 residues. Here the CDR3 reads CATSRVGDGGSNQPRHF. The CDR3 DNA is TGTGCCACCAGCAGAGTGGGGGATGGGGGAAGCAATCAGCCCCGGCATTTT.

This chain links TRBV7-7 with TRBJ2-5, with TRBD2 matching over 8 bases. CDR3 length equals 15 residues. The germline gives CDR1 SSHAT, CDR2 FNYEAQ (reference sequence). The ends lost 5 bases at V and 5 bases at J; junction bases unmatched: 10. Written as DNA, the CDR3 is TGTGCCAGCAGCCCCACTAGCGGCCTAGGGGAGACCCAGTACTTC. This translates into CASSPTSGLGETQYF.

Ten or more counts support this clone. This sequence joins TRBV11-2 and TRBJ2-7; no clear D. V was cut by 1 base and J by 2 bases, with 9 bases left in between. Germline loops: CDR1 SGHAT, CDR2 FQNNGV. This CDR3 region has 14 residues. The CDR3 spells CASSLGHSAYEQYF. The CDR3 DNA reads as TGTGCCAGCAGCTTAGGGCACAGCGCCTACGAGCAGTACTTC. The full variable domain, in which reference TRBV11-2 and TRBJ2-7 provide the parts outside the CDR3, is EAGVAQSPRYKIIEKRQSVAFWCNPISGHATLYWYQQILGQGPKLLIQFQNNGVVDDSQLPKDRFSAERLKGVDSTLKIQPAKLEDSAVYLCASSLGHSAYEQYFGPGTRLTVT.

This chain uses TRBV27 with TRBJ2-2, with 7 bases aligning to TRBD2. CDR1 is MNHEY and CDR2 is SMNVEV in the germline V gene (reference sequence). The CDR3 runs to 15 residues. The ends lost 8 bases at V and 0 bases at J; junction bases unmatched: 6. The chain's CDR3 is CASGGLHANTGELFF. The CDR3 coding sequence is TGTGCCAGCGGGGGACTACACGCGAACACCGGGGAGCTGTTTTTT.